A single sample gave rise to the 29 T cell receptor beta chains below, sequenced in a study of T-cell reconstitution after alpha-beta-depleted transplantation in children (dated by TCRdb to about 2016). Receptor libraries were prepared by PCR. The run used an Illumina HiSeq 2500. TCR library preparation used molecular barcoding, with unique molecular identifiers applied to normalize quantification of the TCRbeta repertoire. Using fastp trimming at Q25 and MiXCR clonotype assembly, TCRdb reanalyzed the public sequencing data and kept in-frame beta chains. Rows are combined by CDR3 protein, so each entry shows the most common genes and DNA. The sample table records around 200,000 distinct CDR3 sequences; roughly a tenth of these occur just once. The ten largest clonotypes hold around 6% of the sample. The sequencing here drew on PBMCs from the stem cell graft donor, taken from the stem cell graft. These receptors all come from a human donor who donated a stem cell graft to a child with acute lymphoblastic leukemia.

This clonotype has just a few counts. V and J are TRBV6-5 and TRBJ2-7, with no clear D. Trimming pared 5 bases from V and 2 bases from J, leaving 7 bases between. The V gene's germline CDR1 is MNHEY and CDR2 SVGAGI. CDR3 length: 12 residues. CDR3 in DNA: TGTGCCAGCAGTCCCCGAGCCTACGAGCAGTACTTC. It codes for CASSPRAYEQYF.

This clonotype appeared a few times. The rearrangement links TRBV24-1 to TRBJ1-3, with 7 nucleotides matching TRBD1. Germline V gene data show CDR1 as KGHDR and CDR2 as SFDVKD. The CDR3 contains 16 residues. The J segment lost 5 bases and the V segment lost 6 bases, leaving 12 bases of the junction unmatched. CDR3 nucleotide sequence: TGTGCCACCAGTCCCGCCGGGACAGAAGGGAGAAACACCATATATTTT. Translating it yields CATSPAGTEGRNTIYF.

This chain connects TRBV7-9 to TRBJ2-4; 8 nucleotides agree with TRBD2. V shed 5 bases, J shed 4 bases, and the junction held 13 bases outside the gene matches. The CDR3 loop spans 17 amino acids. The germline V gene has CDR1 SEHNR and CDR2 FQNEAQ (reference sequence). The CDR3 spells CASSPGGAGLEKNIQYF. The CDR3 bases are TGTGCCAGCAGCCCCGGGGGAGCGGGACTAGAGAAAAACATTCAGTACTTC.

This clonotype was counted ten times or more. This sequence joins TRBV29-1 and TRBJ1-1, with TRBD1 identical over 10 bases. From germline, CDR1 is SQVTM and CDR2 ANQGSEA. The length of the CDR3 is 12 residues. With 8 bases clipped from V and 4 bases from J, the junction kept 4 bases outside the gene matches. The CDR3 spells CSTRQGATEAFF. The DNA for the CDR3 is TGCAGCACTCGACAGGGGGCCACTGAAGCTTTCTTT.

This clonotype was recorded a few times. The genes are TRBV6-6 and TRBJ1-2; no clear D. The CDR3 runs to 11 residues. Trimming pared 7 bases from V and 7 bases from J, leaving 10 bases between. Germline V CDR1 and CDR2: MNHNY, SVGAGI (reference sequence). CDR3 in amino acids: CASNRAGGYTF. The CDR3 region has the DNA TGTGCCAGCAACCGGGCGGGTGGCTACACCTTC.

This clonotype has ten or more counts. The CDR3, as DNA: TGCAGTGCGGGGGGCGTGACAGATACGCAGTATTTT. Translated: CSAGGVTDTQYF. V usage is TRBV20-1 and J usage is TRBJ2-3; D might be TRBD1 or TRBD2, each matching 6 bases. This CDR3 has 12 amino acids. The V gene lost 6 bases and the J gene lost 3 bases, with 10 bases spanning the gap. The V gene's germline CDR1 is DFQATT and CDR2 SNEGSKA (reference sequence).

This clonotype has a handful of counts. This chain links TRBV4-3 with TRBJ2-7, with 9 bases aligning to TRBD1. V shed 0 bases and J 3 bases; nucleotides not matched to a gene: 6. This CDR3 comprises 16 residues. The germline CDR1 and CDR2 sequences are LGHNA and YSLEER. CDR3 DNA sequence: TGCGCCAGCAGCCAAGAAATAACAGGGGGCCTCTACGAGCAGTACTTC. The encoded protein is CASSQEITGGLYEQYF.

The gene calls are TRBV2 and TRBJ2-4, with D tentatively TRBD2 (6 bases). V was cut by 2 bases and J by 7 bases, with 15 bases left in between. Germline V CDR1 and CDR2: SNHLY, FYNNEI. The CDR3 extends over 15 amino acids. The CDR3 spells CASSEWGGAGNIQYF. DNA of the CDR3: TGTGCCAGCAGTGAATGGGGCGGGGCCGGGAACATTCAGTACTTC.

This clonotype was observed many times. The chain recombines TRBV7-2 with TRBJ2-3, with TRBD1 matching 8 bases. CDR1 SGHTA and CDR2 FQGNSA come from the germline V gene. CDR3 length: 15 residues. Trimming took 5 bases from V and 1 from J; bases not matched to a gene: 5. CDR3 coding DNA: TGTGCCAGCAGCAAAGACAGGGGTCGCACAGATACGCAGTATTTT. Translation gives CASSKDRGRTDTQYF.

The sample holds many counts of this clonotype. Here the CDR3 reads CASSIYLDTQYF. The CDR3 nucleotides are TGTGCCAGCAGCATCTACTTGGATACGCAGTATTTT. The V call is TRBV13, the J call TRBJ2-3; D remains ambiguous. The germline V and J ends were trimmed by 5 bases and 6 bases, with 9 bases remaining between them. Germline-derived CDR1 and CDR2 are PRHDT and FYEKMQ (reference sequence). CDR3 length: 12 residues.

A word on this clonotype: A much larger clone is a single base away; this may be a read error. The chain uses TRBV20-1 and TRBJ1-2; 8 bases agree with TRBD1. The trim removed 5 bases at V and 4 bases at J, leaving 6 bases unmatched. This CDR3 spans 13 amino acids. Germline assignment: CDR1 DFQATT and CDR2 SNEGSKA (reference sequence). CDR3 DNA sequence: TGCAGTGCTGGAGGGACAGGCTCCTATGGCTACACCTTC. It yields the protein CSAGGTGSYGYTF.

The chain couples TRBV11-2 to TRBJ2-1; perhaps D is TRBD1 or TRBD2 (5 bases each). V was trimmed by 5 bases and J by 4 bases, leaving 15 bases between them. Per germline, CDR1 SGHAT and CDR2 FQNNGV. CDR3 length: 15 residues. Here the CDR3 reads CASSTRDGSYNEQFF. CDR3 coding DNA: TGTGCCAGCAGCACACGGGACGGGTCATACAATGAGCAGTTCTTC.

The sample holds many counts of this clonotype. Here the CDR3 DNA reads TGTGCCAGCAGTCAGGGGGTCTACAATGAGCAGTTCTTC. This gives the protein CASSQGVYNEQFF. The V and J genes are TRBV6-2 or TRBV6-3 and TRBJ2-1; 7 nucleotides match TRBD1. The CDR3 spans 13 residues. Trimming removed 5 bases from V and 3 bases from J; junction bases left unmatched: 1. Germline values: CDR1 MNHEY, CDR2 SVGEGT.

The gene calls are TRBV12-5 and TRBJ2-7; maybe TRBD1 (5 bases). The V end was cut by 4 bases, the J end by 3 bases, with 13 bases between. Germline CDR1 LGHNT, CDR2 FRNRAP. This CDR3 has 14 residues. CDR3 coding DNA: TGTGCTAGTGGTTCCCTCCCTCAGGGCTACGAGCAGTACTTC. Protein product: CASGSLPQGYEQYF.

The rearrangement joins TRBV12-3 or TRBV12-4 to TRBJ2-7; 7 positions match TRBD1. J gave up 6 bases and V 6 bases, and 8 bases lay outside the gene matches. The CDR3 loop spans 13 amino acids. The CDR3 DNA follows: TGTGCCAGCAGCCCCGACAGGGCGACCGAGCAGTACTTC. Amino acids: CASSPDRATEQYF.

The chain uses TRBV5-1 and TRBJ1-6; the match to TRBD1 covers 7 bases. The CDR3 covers 16 residues. CDR1 and CDR2 (germline): SGHRS, YFSETQ. Losses at the gene ends were 0 bases for V and 9 bases for J; bases not matched to a gene: 9. CDR3 protein: CASSLVATGMSSPLHF. CDR3 sequence (DNA): TGCGCCAGCAGCTTGGTAGCGACAGGGATGAGTTCACCCCTCCACTTT.

The rearrangement links TRBV11-2 to TRBJ2-5; a possible D gene is TRBD1 (5 bases). The CDR3 sequence is 15 residues long. The germline gives CDR1 SGHAT, CDR2 FQNNGV. V shed 0 bases and J shed 3 bases, with 11 bases lying between them. CDR3 region: CASSLDRGREETQYF. CDR3 nucleotides: TGTGCCAGCAGCTTAGATAGGGGCAGGGAAGAGACCCAGTACTTC.

This clonotype was seen repeatedly, ten times or more. V gene TRBV27 combines with J gene TRBJ1-1, with D perhaps TRBD1 (5 bases). This CDR3 comprises 15 residues. Looked up from germline, CDR1 is MNHEY and CDR2 is SMNVEV (reference sequence). V was shortened by 1 base and J by 5 bases, with 14 bases between the two germline ends. The CDR3 sequence: CASSLLERGRTEAFF. CDR3 coding DNA: TGTGCCAGCAGTTTATTGGAGCGGGGCAGGACTGAAGCTTTCTTT.

The rearrangement uses TRBV7-9 and TRBJ1-1, with D uncertain. The CDR3 consists of 10 residues. From germline, CDR1 is SEHNR and CDR2 FQNEAQ (reference sequence). V was cut by 1 base and J by 7 bases, with 1 base left in between. The CDR3 region is CASSLVEAFF. In nucleotides, the CDR3 is TGTGCCAGCAGCTTAGTTGAAGCTTTCTTT.

Details on this clonotype: A read error may be the cause here, since a much bigger clone is one base away. The conserved final phenylalanine or tryptophan is absent from the CDR3, which likely points to a read error. The chain is built from TRBV7-2 and TRBJ2-2, with 7 bases fitting TRBD1. The CDR3 extends over 16 amino acids. Per the germline V gene, CDR1 is SGHTA and CDR2 is FQGNSA. Trimming at V came to 4 bases and at J to 0 bases, leaving 5 bases not matched to a gene. The DNA of the CDR3 is TGTGCCAGCAGCTCACAGGGGCTGGCGAACACCGGGGAGCTGTTTTTA. Translating gives CASSSQGLANTGELFL.

This clonotype showed up just a few times. The chain uses TRBV6-1 and TRBJ1-1, with D possibly TRBD1 on 6 matching bases. The CDR3 is made up of 16 amino acids. Germline CDR1 is MNHNS and CDR2 is SASEGT. V was trimmed by 6 bases and J by 0 bases, leaving 17 bases between them. DNA for the CDR3: TGTGCCAGCAGCCTCGAAGTCGACAGGATGAACACTGAAGCTTTCTTT. Translation: CASSLEVDRMNTEAFF.

The rearrangement links TRBV6-5 to TRBJ2-5, with 9 bases fitting TRBD1. The length of the CDR3 is 15 residues. Germline V gene lookup returns CDR1 MNHEY and CDR2 SVGAGI. V shed 5 bases and J 4 bases; nucleotides not matched to a gene: 8. The CDR3 region has the DNA TGTGCCAGCAGTACTACCGGACAGGGGAGAGAGACCCAGTACTTC. Its translation: CASSTTGQGRETQYF.

This clonotype showed up many times. CDR3 sequence (DNA): TGTGCCAGCAGTTCTAACTATGGCTACACCTTC. As protein: CASSSNYGYTF. This rearrangement joins TRBV12-3 or TRBV12-4 to TRBJ1-2; D call uncertain. The CDR3 totals 11 residues. V gave up 4 bases and J gave up 0 bases, with 0 bases separating them.

The gene calls are TRBV20-1 and TRBJ2-3; 12 nucleotides align to TRBD2. Germline lookup yields CDR1 DFQATT and CDR2 SNEGSKA (reference sequence). V trimming: 3 bases; J trimming: 5 bases; junction bases outside the gene matches: 3. This CDR3 contains 14 residues. This CDR3 is CSASLAGGKDTQYF. The CDR3 DNA is TGCAGTGCTAGCCTAGCGGGGGGGAAAGATACGCAGTATTTT.

On this clonotype: This may be a read error: a much more frequent sequence differs by one nucleotide. In DNA, the CDR3 is TGTGTCAGCAGCTTCAGACAGGGATCTGGGGCCAACGTCCTGACTTTC. Translated: CVSSFRQGSGANVLTF. The V and J genes are TRBV5-5 and TRBJ2-6, with 7 bases matching TRBD1. The V gene's germline CDR1 is SGHKS and CDR2 YYEKEE (reference sequence). The CDR3 has 16 amino acids.

This clonotype was seen only a few times. DNA for the CDR3: TGTGCCAGCAGTTCGGGGGGGTACGCCTCTTTCTTT. As protein: CASSSGGYASFF. This chain joins TRBV6-2 or TRBV6-3 and TRBJ1-1; possible D gene TRBD1, 5 bases. V was pared by 4 bases and J by 12 bases, with 15 bases between. The length of the CDR3 is 12 residues. Germline CDR1 reads MNHEY; CDR2 reads SVGEGT.

The table lists this clonotype with a few counts. The chain couples TRBV7-2 to TRBJ1-1; D may be TRBD1 (6 bases). Trimming removed 5 bases at V and 3 bases at J, with 13 bases between. The length of the CDR3 is 14 residues. Germline V gene lookup returns CDR1 SGHTA and CDR2 FQGNSA. The DNA for the CDR3 is TGTGCCAGCAGCCCCAGTTACAGGGACACTGAAGCTTTCTTT. It translates to CASSPSYRDTEAFF. Filled out from reference TRBV7-2 and TRBJ1-1, the complete variable domain reads GAGVSQSPSNKVTEKGKDVELRCDPISGHTALYWYRQSLGQGLEFLIYFQGNSAPDKSGLPSDRFSAERTGGSVSTLTIQRTQQEDSAVYLCASSPSYRDTEAFFGQGTRLTVV.

This clonotype was counted at least ten times. The J gene is TRBJ2-5, the V gene TRBV20-1; the D is unclear. The V gene's germline CDR1 is DFQATT and CDR2 SNEGSKA (reference sequence). This CDR3 contains 12 residues. Trimming pared 6 bases from V and 1 base from J, leaving 9 bases between. CDR3 residues: CSASRSQETQYF. The CDR3 DNA reads as TGCAGTGCCTCCAGAAGCCAAGAGACCCAGTACTTC.

The chain has TRBV18 and TRBJ2-1; 7 bases are shared with TRBD1. The germline V gene has CDR1 KGHSH and CDR2 LQKENI. V shed 3 bases and J 8 bases; nucleotides not matched to a gene: 10. The CDR3 is 15 residues long. The CDR3 reads CASSPSFTGADEQFF. The CDR3 DNA is TGTGCCAGCTCACCTAGCTTTACAGGGGCGGATGAGCAGTTCTTC.